The source of this T cell receptor beta chain is a study of blood T cell repertoires in COVID-19. The wider study: There were acute and convalescent COVID-19 samples, and they came from the United States, Italy and Spain.

Looked up from germline, CDR1 is MNHEY and CDR2 is SVGEGT. Trimming at V came to 7 bases and at J to 3 bases, leaving 15 bases not matched to a gene. The CDR3 runs to 16 residues. Original data processing: Reference gene primers were amplified, and this amplification served to estimate nucleated cell counts. Sequencing was performed with immunoSEQ multiplex PCR; in TCRdb, only in-frame clones are kept and a portion is missing. The V and J calls and clone size were taken over from that table, and D and trimming were inferred from the DNA. Of approximately 160,000 clones detected, roughly 82% appear once; the ten largest clones hold roughly 6.8%.

The V call is TRBV6-2 or TRBV6-3, the J call TRBJ2-7; TRBD2 matches 7 bases. Sequenced: peripheral blood. The sequence derives from a woman in her 50s in a cohort sampled during active or convalescent COVID-19. The CDR3 region is CASTPRGAGRDYEQYF. Written as DNA, the CDR3 is TGTGCCAGCACCCCCAGAGGAGCGGGGAGGGACTACGAGCAGTACTTC.